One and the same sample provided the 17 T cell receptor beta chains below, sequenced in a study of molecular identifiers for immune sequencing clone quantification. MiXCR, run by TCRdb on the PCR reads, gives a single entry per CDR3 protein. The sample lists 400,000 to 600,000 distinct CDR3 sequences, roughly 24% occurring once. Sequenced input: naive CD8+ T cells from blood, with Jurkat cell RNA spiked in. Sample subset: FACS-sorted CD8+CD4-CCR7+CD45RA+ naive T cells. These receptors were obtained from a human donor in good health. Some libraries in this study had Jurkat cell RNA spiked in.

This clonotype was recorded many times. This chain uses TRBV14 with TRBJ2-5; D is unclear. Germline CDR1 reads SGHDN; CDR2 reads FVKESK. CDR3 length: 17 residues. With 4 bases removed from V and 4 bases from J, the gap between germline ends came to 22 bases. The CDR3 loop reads CASSPQAPVRIGETQYF. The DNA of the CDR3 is TGTGCCAGCAGCCCTCAAGCGCCGGTTCGGATAGGAGAGACCCAGTACTTC.

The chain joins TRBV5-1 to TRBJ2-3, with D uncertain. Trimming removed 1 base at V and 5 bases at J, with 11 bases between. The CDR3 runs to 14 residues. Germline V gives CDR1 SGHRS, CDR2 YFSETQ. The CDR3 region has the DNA TGCGCCAGCAGCTTGTGGCGTGGCGTAGATACGCAGTATTTT. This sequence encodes CASSLWRGVDTQYF.

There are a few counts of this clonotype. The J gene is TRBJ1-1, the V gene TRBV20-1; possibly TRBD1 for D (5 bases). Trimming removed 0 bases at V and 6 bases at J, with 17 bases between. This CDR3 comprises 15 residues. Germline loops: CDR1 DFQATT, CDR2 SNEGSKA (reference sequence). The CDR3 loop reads CSARDPDRPRAEAFF. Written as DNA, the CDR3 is TGCAGTGCTAGAGATCCCGACAGACCTCGCGCTGAAGCTTTCTTT.

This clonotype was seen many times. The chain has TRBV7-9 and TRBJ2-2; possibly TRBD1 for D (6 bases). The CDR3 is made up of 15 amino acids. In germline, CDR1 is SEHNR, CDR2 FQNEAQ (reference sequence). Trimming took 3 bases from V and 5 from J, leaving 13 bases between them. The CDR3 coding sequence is TGTGCCAGCAGCTTCTCAGGGGTGGCAACCGGGGAGCTGTTTTTT. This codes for CASSFSGVATGELFF.

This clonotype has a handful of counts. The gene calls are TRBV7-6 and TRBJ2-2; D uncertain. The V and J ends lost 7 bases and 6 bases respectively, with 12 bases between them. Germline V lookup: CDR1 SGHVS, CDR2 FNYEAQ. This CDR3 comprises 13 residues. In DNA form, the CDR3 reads TGTGCCAGCACCCCCGGGTTGTCCGGGGAGCTGTTTTTT. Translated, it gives CASTPGLSGELFF.

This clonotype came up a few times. The DNA of the CDR3 is TGTGCCAGCAGTTTGAACCAGGGAAATCAGCCCCAGCATTTT. Encoded protein: CASSLNQGNQPQHF. This sequence joins TRBV27 and TRBJ1-5, with D possibly being TRBD1 (5 bases). The CDR3 sequence is 14 residues long. V dropped 3 bases and J dropped 4 bases, with 10 bases sitting between them. Germline CDR1 MNHEY, CDR2 SMNVEV (reference sequence).

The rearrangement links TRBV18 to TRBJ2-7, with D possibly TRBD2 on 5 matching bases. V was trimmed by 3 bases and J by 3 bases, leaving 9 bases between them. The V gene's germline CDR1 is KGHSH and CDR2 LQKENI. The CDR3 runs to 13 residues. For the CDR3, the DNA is TGTGCCAGCTCACCCCGAGACTACTACGAGCAGTACTTC. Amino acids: CASSPRDYYEQYF.

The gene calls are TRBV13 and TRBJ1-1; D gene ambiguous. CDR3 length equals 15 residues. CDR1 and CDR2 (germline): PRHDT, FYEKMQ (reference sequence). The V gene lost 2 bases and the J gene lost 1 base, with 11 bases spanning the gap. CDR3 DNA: TGTGCCAGCAGCTTAATCGGCTCTACGAACACTGAAGCTTTCTTT. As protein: CASSLIGSTNTEAFF. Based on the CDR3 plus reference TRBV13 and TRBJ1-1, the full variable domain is AAGVIQSPRHLIKEKRETATLKCYPIPRHDTVYWYQQGPGQDPQFLISFYEKMQSDKGSIPDRFSAQQFSDYHSELNMSSLELGDSALYFCASSLIGSTNTEAFFGQGTRLTVV.

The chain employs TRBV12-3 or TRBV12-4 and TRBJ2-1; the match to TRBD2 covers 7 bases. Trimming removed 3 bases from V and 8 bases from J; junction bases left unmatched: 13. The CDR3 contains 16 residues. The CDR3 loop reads CASSLPWGEGLDEQFF. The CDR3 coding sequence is TGTGCCAGCAGTTTGCCCTGGGGGGAGGGTTTAGATGAGCAGTTCTTC.

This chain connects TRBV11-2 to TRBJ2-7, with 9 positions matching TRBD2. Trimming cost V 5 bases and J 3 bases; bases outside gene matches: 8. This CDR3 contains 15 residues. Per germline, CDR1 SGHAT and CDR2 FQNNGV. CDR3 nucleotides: TGTGCCAGCAGCCCCTTAGCGGGAGCGGTCTACGAGCAGTACTTC. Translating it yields CASSPLAGAVYEQYF.

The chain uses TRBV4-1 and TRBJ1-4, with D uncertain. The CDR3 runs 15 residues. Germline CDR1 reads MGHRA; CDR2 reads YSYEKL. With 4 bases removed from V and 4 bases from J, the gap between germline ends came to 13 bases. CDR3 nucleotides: TGCGCCAGCAGCCCAGTTCCCGGCCTTAATGAAAAACTGTTTTTT. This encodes CASSPVPGLNEKLFF.

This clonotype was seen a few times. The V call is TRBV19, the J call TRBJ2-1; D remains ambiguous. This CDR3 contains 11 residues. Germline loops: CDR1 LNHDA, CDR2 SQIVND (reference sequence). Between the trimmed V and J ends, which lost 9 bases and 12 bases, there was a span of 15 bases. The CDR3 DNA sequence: TGTGCCAGCTCGCCTGGTTTCGGGCAGTTCTTC. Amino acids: CASSPGFGQFF.

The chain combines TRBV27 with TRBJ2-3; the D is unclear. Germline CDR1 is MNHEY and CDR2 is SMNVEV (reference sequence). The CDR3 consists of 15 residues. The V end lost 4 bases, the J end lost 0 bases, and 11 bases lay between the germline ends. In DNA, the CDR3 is TGTGCCAGCAGTTCCGGACGGATTAGCACAGATACGCAGTATTTT. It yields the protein CASSSGRISTDTQYF.

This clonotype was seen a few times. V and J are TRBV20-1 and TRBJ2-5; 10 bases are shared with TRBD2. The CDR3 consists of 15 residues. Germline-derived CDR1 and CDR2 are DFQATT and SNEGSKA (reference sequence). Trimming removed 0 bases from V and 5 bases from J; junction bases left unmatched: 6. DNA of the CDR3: TGCAGTGCTAGAGACACTAGCGGGGTAGGGGAGACCCAGTACTTC. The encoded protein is CSARDTSGVGETQYF.

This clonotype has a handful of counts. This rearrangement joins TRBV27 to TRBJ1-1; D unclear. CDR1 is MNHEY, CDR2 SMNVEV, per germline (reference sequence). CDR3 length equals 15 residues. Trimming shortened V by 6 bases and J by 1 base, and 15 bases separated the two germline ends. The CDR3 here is CASSLSYSANTEAFF. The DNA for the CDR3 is TGTGCCAGCAGCCTTTCCTACTCGGCGAACACTGAAGCTTTCTTT.

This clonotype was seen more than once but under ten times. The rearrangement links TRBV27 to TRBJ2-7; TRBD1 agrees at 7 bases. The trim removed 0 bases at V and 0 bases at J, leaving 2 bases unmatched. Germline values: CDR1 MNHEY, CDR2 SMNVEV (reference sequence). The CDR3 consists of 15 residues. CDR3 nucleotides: TGTGCCAGCAGTTTATCACAGGGGCCCTCCTACGAGCAGTACTTC. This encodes CASSLSQGPSYEQYF.

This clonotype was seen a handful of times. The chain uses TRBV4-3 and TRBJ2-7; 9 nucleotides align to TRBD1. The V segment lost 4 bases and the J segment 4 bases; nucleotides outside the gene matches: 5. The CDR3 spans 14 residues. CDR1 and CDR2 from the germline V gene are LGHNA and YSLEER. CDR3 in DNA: TGCGCCAGCAGCCCTATACAGGGGGCGTACGAGCAGTACTTC. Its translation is CASSPIQGAYEQYF.